This T cell receptor beta chain was recorded in a study of T cell changes during pregnancy in multiple sclerosis. The assay was immunoSEQ multiplex PCR, and TCRdb's table has in-frame clones only and misses some. The data show under 75,000 clones, 80% to 95% seen once. Germline CDR1 WSHSY, CDR2 SAAADI. V lost 5 bases, J lost 3 bases, and 14 bases lay in between. The CDR3 consists of 15 residues. This receptor was identified in a female donor in good health, enrolled as a control in a pregnancy study. The material sequenced was peripheral blood, taken in the third trimester of pregnancy. The chain employs TRBV10-2 and TRBJ2-1; tentatively, D is TRBD1 (5 bases). The CDR3 DNA reads as TGCGCCAGCAGTCCCCTGGGGCGGTTCTACAATGAGCAGTTCTTC. Translating gives CASSPLGRFYNEQFF.